This T cell receptor (beta chain) was retrieved from a study of spatial heterogeneity in lung cancer. About the study: Sequenced follow-up PBMC samples came a median of about 23 months after resection, where available. Alpha-chain sequences were consistently detected in smaller numbers than beta-chain sequences. Study-wide points: Whereas they appeared in blood less at follow-up, ubiquitous expanded tumor TCRs appeared there more at resection.

With V trimmed by 5 bases and J by 8 bases, 12 bases remained unmatched. CDR1 and CDR2 from the germline V gene are SQVTM and ANQGSEA. This CDR3 contains 14 residues. TCRdb reprocessed the 5' RACE reads with MiXCR, giving one entry per CDR3 protein. The sample includes 110,000 or so distinct CDR3 sequences, 11% of them seen just once. This clonotype appeared many times. The antigen remains undetermined. Time point reported: blood at routine non-recurrence follow-up after resection. Without sorting, whole RNA was sequenced from tumor, nontumor lung or frozen PBMC. Sequenced material: PBMCs, taken at follow-up. This TCR came from a female donor with early-stage non-small cell lung cancer. The rearrangement links TRBV29-1 to TRBJ2-1, with TRBD2 matching 7 bases. For the CDR3, the DNA is TGCAGCGTTTCCGCGGGAGTCCTATCCCATGAGCAGTTCTTC. The encoded protein is CSVSAGVLSHEQFF.